This TCR beta chain is drawn from a study of shared clonotypes between healthy human individuals. Study observations and caveats: In having few donors, the study represented limited genetic and exposure-history diversity.

The CDR3 runs 15 residues. Trimming removed 0 bases at V and 2 bases at J, with 10 bases between. Germline V gives CDR1 SGHTA, CDR2 FQGNSA. A few counts support this clone. Its antigen is currently unknown. Within the sample, other DNA sequences also encode this same CDR3. Several immunoSEQ plates held equal portions of the genomic DNA taken from each subset. The unsorted PBMC sample used ten immunoSEQ deep assay plates. The authors' processing: Without quality scores, immunoSEQ junctional reads could not be filtered like full-length reads. Measured with immunoSEQ multiplex PCR; TCRdb has only the in-frame clones, and not every one. V, J and clone size are those of that table, while D and trimming were read from the DNA. In the table there are over 400,000 clones, around 73% of which are singletons.

Sequencing input: PBMCs. This sequence joins TRBV7-2 and TRBJ2-5; TRBD1 is a possible D gene (6 bases). The TCR originated in a woman between 35 and 50 years old in good health. Some clones in this sample may be carry-over from other donors' samples. CDR3 residues: CASSLAGRGQETQYF. Here the CDR3 DNA reads TGTGCCAGCAGCTTAGCAGGCAGGGGTCAAGAGACCCAGTACTTC.